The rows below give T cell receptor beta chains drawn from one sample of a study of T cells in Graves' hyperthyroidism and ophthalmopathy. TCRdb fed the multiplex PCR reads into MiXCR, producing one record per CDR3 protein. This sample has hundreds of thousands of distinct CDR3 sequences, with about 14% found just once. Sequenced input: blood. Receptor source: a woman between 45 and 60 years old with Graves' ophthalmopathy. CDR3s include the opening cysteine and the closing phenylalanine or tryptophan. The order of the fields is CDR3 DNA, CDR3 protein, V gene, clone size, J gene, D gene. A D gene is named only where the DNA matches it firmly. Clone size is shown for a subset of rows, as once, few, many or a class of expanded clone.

CDR3nt: TGTGCCATCACTGGTCACGGGACGAACACTGAAGCTTTCTTT
CDR3aa: CAITGHGTNTEAFF
v_gene: TRBV10-3
abundance: -
j_gene: TRBJ1-1
d_gene: -

CDR3nt: TGTGCCAGCAGCCCCCTCCAGGGGTTACCGCCCCAGCATTTT
CDR3aa: CASSPLQGLPPQHF
v_gene: TRBV28
abundance: many
j_gene: TRBJ1-5
d_gene: -

CDR3nt: TGCGCCAGCAGTACGCTAGCGGCAAGCTCCTACAATGAGCAGTTCTTC
CDR3aa: CASSTLAASSYNEQFF
v_gene: TRBV5-1
abundance: many
j_gene: TRBJ2-1
d_gene: TRBD2

CDR3nt: TGCGCCAGCAGCCAAGTCGGGGGGGCTCGGACTGAAGCTTTCTTT
CDR3aa: CASSQVGGARTEAFF
v_gene: TRBV4-3
abundance: few
j_gene: TRBJ1-1
d_gene: -

CDR3nt: TGTGCCAGCAGTGGGTTCCGGCTTGGGAATGAGCAGTTCTTC
CDR3aa: CASSGFRLGNEQFF
v_gene: TRBV28
abundance: many
j_gene: TRBJ2-1
d_gene: -

CDR3nt: TGTGCCTGGAGTGTTTTATGGACAGGGGTATCACCCCTCCACTTT
CDR3aa: CAWSVLWTGVSPLHF
v_gene: TRBV30
abundance: many
j_gene: TRBJ1-6
d_gene: TRBD1

CDR3nt: TGTGCCAGCAGCCAAGGCAGGGGGTGGACTGAAGCTTTCTTT
CDR3aa: CASSQGRGWTEAFF
v_gene: TRBV3-1
abundance: many
j_gene: TRBJ1-1
d_gene: TRBD1

CDR3nt: TGCAGTGCTAGGGGACTAGCGGGACCTCTATACAATGAGCAGTTCTTC
CDR3aa: CSARGLAGPLYNEQFF
v_gene: TRBV20-1
abundance: -
j_gene: TRBJ2-1
d_gene: TRBD2

CDR3nt: TGTGCCAGCCCCAGGGAGAACACTGAAGCTTTCTTT
CDR3aa: CASPRENTEAFF
v_gene: TRBV27
abundance: -
j_gene: TRBJ1-1
d_gene: -

CDR3nt: TGTGCCAGCAGTTACTTTGACAGGGGGATCCTTCAGCCCCAGCATTTT
CDR3aa: CASSYFDRGILQPQHF
v_gene: TRBV6-5
abundance: -
j_gene: TRBJ1-5
d_gene: TRBD1

CDR3nt: TGTGCCAGCAGCCCTGCTCCCAGGCCCCCAACTAATGAAAAACTGTTTTTT
CDR3aa: CASSPAPRPPTNEKLFF
v_gene: TRBV7-3
abundance: few
j_gene: TRBJ1-4
d_gene: -

CDR3nt: TGTGCCAGCAGCTGGGGACTAGATACCTACGAGCAGTACTTC
CDR3aa: CASSWGLDTYEQYF
v_gene: TRBV7-9
abundance: many
j_gene: TRBJ2-7
d_gene: TRBD2

CDR3nt: TGTGCCAGCAGCCAATCCTCGGGGGACTATGGCTACACCTTC
CDR3aa: CASSQSSGDYGYTF
v_gene: TRBV16
abundance: -
j_gene: TRBJ1-2
d_gene: -

CDR3nt: TGTGCCACCGAGGGCCTGTCCTACGAGCAGTACTTC
CDR3aa: CATEGLSYEQYF
v_gene: TRBV19
abundance: few
j_gene: TRBJ2-7
d_gene: -

CDR3nt: TGTGCCAGCAGTTTCCTAGGGGCACTGCAAGAGACCCAGTACTTC
CDR3aa: CASSFLGALQETQYF
v_gene: TRBV27
abundance: -
j_gene: TRBJ2-5
d_gene: -

CDR3nt: TGTGCCAGTACCAGGGACGGCCGAAACACTGAAGCTTTCTTT
CDR3aa: CASTRDGRNTEAFF
v_gene: TRBV19
abundance: -
j_gene: TRBJ1-1
d_gene: -

CDR3nt: TGCAGTGCGGGGAAGCGGGAGTTGACAGATACGCAGTATTTT
CDR3aa: CSAGKRELTDTQYF
v_gene: TRBV20-1
abundance: many
j_gene: TRBJ2-3
d_gene: TRBD2

CDR3nt: TGTGCCAGCAGCTTAGGGACAGCGATTAACAATGAGCAGTTCTTC
CDR3aa: CASSLGTAINNEQFF
v_gene: TRBV11-2
abundance: many
j_gene: TRBJ2-1
d_gene: -

CDR3nt: TGTGCCAGCAGCCCCCAAAGGGGGTATGCACAGGATACGCAGTATTTT
CDR3aa: CASSPQRGYAQDTQYF
v_gene: TRBV4-2
abundance: few
j_gene: TRBJ2-3
d_gene: -

CDR3nt: TGTGCCAGCATCCCTCTGGGGGTACCGTTGGGTCAGCCCCAGCATTTT
CDR3aa: CASIPLGVPLGQPQHF
v_gene: TRBV28
abundance: many
j_gene: TRBJ1-5
d_gene: -

CDR3nt: TGTGCCAGCAGCCCAAGCAGGGTTTCCGGGGAGCTGTTTTTT
CDR3aa: CASSPSRVSGELFF
v_gene: TRBV9
abundance: few
j_gene: TRBJ2-2
d_gene: -

CDR3nt: TGTGCCAGCAGATCACTAGCGGAGCGGGCAGATACGCAGTATTTT
CDR3aa: CASRSLAERADTQYF
v_gene: TRBV27
abundance: -
j_gene: TRBJ2-3
d_gene: TRBD2

CDR3nt: TGTGCCAGCAGCTTACTTCCAGGGGAGGAAATCGGGGAGCTGTTTTTT
CDR3aa: CASSLLPGEEIGELFF
v_gene: TRBV11-1
abundance: many
j_gene: TRBJ2-2
d_gene: -

CDR3nt: TGTGCCAGCAGTATCGGGAAGGGGGCGAACACCGGGGAGCTGTTTTTT
CDR3aa: CASSIGKGANTGELFF
v_gene: TRBV27
abundance: -
j_gene: TRBJ2-2
d_gene: -